This T cell receptor beta chain was identified during a study of cytomegalovirus exposure and HLA in healthy donors. 13 Jbeta primers and 60 Vbeta primers were used for the PCR. The method was immunoSEQ multiplex PCR; TCRdb's version includes in-frame clones alone and lacks a portion of them. The repertoire includes 150,000 to 200,000 clones, about four fifths of them detected once, and under 5% sits in the top ten. J lost 3 bases, V lost 6 bases, and 6 bases had no gene match. CDR3 length: 14 residues. Germline loops: CDR1 LNHDA, CDR2 SQIVND (reference sequence). The chain uses TRBV19 and TRBJ1-1; 8 bases fit TRBD1. The TCR sequence derives from a young man in good health and CMV-seronegative. The material sequenced was PBMCs. The CDR3 nucleotides read TGTGCCAGTAGGCGGGACAGGATGTACACTGAAGCTTTCTTT. Encoded protein: CASRRDRMYTEAFF. Together with reference TRBV19 and TRBJ1-1, the CDR3 gives the full variable domain: DGGITQSPKYLFRKEGQNVTLSCEQNLNHDAMYWYRQDPGQGLRLIYYSQIVNDFQKGDIAEGYSVSREKKESFPLTVTSAQKNPTAFYLCASRRDRMYTEAFFGQGTRLTVV.